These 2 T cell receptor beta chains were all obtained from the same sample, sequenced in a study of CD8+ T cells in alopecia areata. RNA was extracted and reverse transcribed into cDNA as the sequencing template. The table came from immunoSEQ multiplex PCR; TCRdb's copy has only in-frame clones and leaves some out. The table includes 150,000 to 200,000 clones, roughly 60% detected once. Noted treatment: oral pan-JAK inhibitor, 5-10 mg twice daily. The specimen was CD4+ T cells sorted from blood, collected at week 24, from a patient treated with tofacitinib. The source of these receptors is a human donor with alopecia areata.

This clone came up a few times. DNA of the CDR3: TGCAGCGGGGGACAGGTGAACACTGAAGCTTTCTTT. It translates to CSGGQVNTEAFF. The V and J genes are TRBV29-1 and TRBJ1-1; 8 nucleotides match TRBD1. The CDR3 runs to 12 residues. V was clipped by 7 bases and J by 0 bases; unmatched bases: 1. Germline CDR1 is SQVTM and CDR2 is ANQGSEA.

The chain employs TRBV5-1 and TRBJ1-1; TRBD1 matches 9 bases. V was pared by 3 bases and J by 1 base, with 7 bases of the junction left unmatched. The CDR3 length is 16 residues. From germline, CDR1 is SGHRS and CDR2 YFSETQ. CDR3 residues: CASSYFGTGTNTEAFF. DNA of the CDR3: TGCGCCAGCAGCTACTTCGGGACAGGGACGAACACTGAAGCTTTCTTT.